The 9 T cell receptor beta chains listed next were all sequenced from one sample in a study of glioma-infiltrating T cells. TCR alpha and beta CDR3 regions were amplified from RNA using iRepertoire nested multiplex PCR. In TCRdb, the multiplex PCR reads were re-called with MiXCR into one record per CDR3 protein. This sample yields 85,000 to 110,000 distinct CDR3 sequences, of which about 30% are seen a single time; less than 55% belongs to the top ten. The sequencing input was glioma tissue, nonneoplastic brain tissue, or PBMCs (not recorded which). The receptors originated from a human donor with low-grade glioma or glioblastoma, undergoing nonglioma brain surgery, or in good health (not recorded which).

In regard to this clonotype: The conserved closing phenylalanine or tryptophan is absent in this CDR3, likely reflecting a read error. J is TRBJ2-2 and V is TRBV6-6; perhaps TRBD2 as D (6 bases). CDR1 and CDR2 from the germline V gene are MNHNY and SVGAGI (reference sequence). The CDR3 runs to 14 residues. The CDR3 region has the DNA TGTGCCAGCAGATTTGACACTAACACCGGGGGGCTGTTTCTT. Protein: CASRFDTNTGGLFL.

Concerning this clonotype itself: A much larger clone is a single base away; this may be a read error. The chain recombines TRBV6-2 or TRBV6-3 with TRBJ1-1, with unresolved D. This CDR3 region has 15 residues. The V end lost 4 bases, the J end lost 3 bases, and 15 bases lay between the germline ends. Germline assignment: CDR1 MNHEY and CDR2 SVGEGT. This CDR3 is CASSLSFGEDTEAFF. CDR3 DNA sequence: TGTGCCAGCAGTTTATCCTTCGGAGAGGACACTGAAGCTTTCTTT.

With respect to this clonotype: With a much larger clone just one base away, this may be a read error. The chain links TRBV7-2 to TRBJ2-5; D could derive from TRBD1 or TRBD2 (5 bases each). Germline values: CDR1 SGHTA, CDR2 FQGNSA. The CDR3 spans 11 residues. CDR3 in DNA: TGTGCCAGCAGCTTATCGGGGACCGAGTACTTC. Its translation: CASSLSGTEYF.

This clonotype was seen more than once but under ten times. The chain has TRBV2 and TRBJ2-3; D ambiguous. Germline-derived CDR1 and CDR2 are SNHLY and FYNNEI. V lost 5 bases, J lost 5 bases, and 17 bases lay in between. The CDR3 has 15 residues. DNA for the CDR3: TGTGCCAGCAGTATACTAAGGACGTCAGGAGATACGCAGTATTTT. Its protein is CASSILRTSGDTQYF.

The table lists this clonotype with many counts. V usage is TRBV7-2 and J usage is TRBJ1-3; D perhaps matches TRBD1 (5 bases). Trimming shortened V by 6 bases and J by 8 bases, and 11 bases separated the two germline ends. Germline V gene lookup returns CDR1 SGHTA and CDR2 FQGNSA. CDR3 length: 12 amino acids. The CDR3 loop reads CASSLAGHTIYF. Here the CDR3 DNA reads TGTGCCAGCAGTCTCGCGGGGCACACCATATATTTT.

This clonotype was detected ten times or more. CDR3 DNA sequence: TGTGCCAGCATCCACCCCGGGACAGGGAACCACGAGCAGTACTTC. It translates to CASIHPGTGNHEQYF. The gene calls are TRBV6-1 and TRBJ2-7, with TRBD1 matching 9 bases. V lost 7 bases to trimming and J lost 5 bases; unmatched junction nucleotides: 12. The CDR3 runs 15 residues. From germline, CDR1 is MNHNS and CDR2 SASEGT.

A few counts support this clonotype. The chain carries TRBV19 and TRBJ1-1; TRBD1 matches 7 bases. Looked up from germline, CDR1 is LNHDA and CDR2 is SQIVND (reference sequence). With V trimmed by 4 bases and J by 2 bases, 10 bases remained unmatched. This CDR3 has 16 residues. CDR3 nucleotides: TGTGCCAGTAGTAGGGCGGGACAGATAAAAAACACTGAAGCTTTCTTT. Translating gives CASSRAGQIKNTEAFF.

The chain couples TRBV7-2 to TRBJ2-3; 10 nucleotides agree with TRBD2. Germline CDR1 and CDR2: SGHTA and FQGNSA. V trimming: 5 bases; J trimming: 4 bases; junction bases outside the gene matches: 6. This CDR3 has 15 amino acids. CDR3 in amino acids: CASSERGGEADTQYF. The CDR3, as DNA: TGTGCCAGCAGCGAGCGGGGGGGCGAGGCAGATACGCAGTATTTT.

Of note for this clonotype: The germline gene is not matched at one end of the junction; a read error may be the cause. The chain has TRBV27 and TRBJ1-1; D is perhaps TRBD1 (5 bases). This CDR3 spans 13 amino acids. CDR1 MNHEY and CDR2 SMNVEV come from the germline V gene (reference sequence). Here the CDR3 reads CASQDGGRTEALF. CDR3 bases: TGTGCCAGCCAGGACGGGGGACGGACTGAAGCTTTATTT.